A single T cell receptor (beta chain) is shown here with its context. V was cut by 6 bases and J by 2 bases, with 11 bases left in between. The germline CDR1 and CDR2 sequences are MNHEY and SVGAGI. The CDR3 totals 14 residues. The source of the sample is a study of CD8+ T cells in alopecia areata. cDNA prepared by RNA extraction and subsequent reverse transcription served as the template for sequencing. The repertoire was sequenced with immunoSEQ multiplex PCR; TCRdb's copy has only in-frame clones and lacks some. Among approximately 82,000 clones listed, roughly 50% were seen once. Sequenced material: NKG2D-high CD8+ T cells sorted from blood. The clonotype comes from a human donor with alopecia areata. The chain uses TRBV6-5 and TRBJ1-5; D unresolved. The CDR3, as DNA: TGTGCCAGCAGAATACGAAACGGCAATCAGCCCCAGCATTTT. Encoded protein: CASRIRNGNQPQHF.